The present entry profiles one T cell receptor (beta chain) with its context. This entry comes from a study of blood T cell repertoires in COVID-19. Allocation to cohorts depended on clinical history reported by the participants. TCRdb's copy holds only in-frame clones and misses some; the assay was immunoSEQ multiplex PCR. The table has almost 250,000 clones, around 90% seen once. The CDR3 runs 15 residues. The germline V and J ends were trimmed by 3 bases and 4 bases, with 16 bases remaining between them. CDR1 and CDR2 (germline): MGHRA, YSYEKL. The sequence was obtained from a woman aged 45-60 years who had recovered from COVID-19. This chain joins TRBV4-1 and TRBJ2-7, with TRBD2 as a possible D gene (5 bases). Sequenced sample: PBMCs or T cells enriched from blood (not recorded which). The CDR3 region is CASSHPASSRYEQYF. The CDR3 bases are TGCGCCAGCAGCCACCCTGCGTCTAGCCGATACGAGCAGTACTTC.